Presented here are 25 T cell receptor beta chains from one specimen sequenced in a study of CD8+CD57+ T cells in acquired aplastic anemia. TCR beta VDJ and CDR3 profiles were obtained from a genomic DNA template. TCRdb analysed the reads with MiXCR anew, one entry per CDR3 protein. The sample includes approximately 80,000 distinct CDR3 sequences, approximately 70% seen only once; the top ten take 80% to 90%. The authors sequenced patients whose flow cytometry had shown CD8+CD57+ cell expansion. The sequenced material came from sorted CD4+, CD8+, or CD8+CD57+ T cells (not recorded which) from PBMCs. The receptors derive from a human donor with aplastic anemia.

The chain links TRBV6-2 or TRBV6-3 to TRBJ2-7; D is possibly TRBD1 or TRBD2 (5 bases each). The CDR3 covers 15 residues. In germline, CDR1 is MNHEY, CDR2 SVGEGT. The ends were cut back, 2 bases at V and 3 bases at J, with 14 bases in the middle. The CDR3 protein is CASSYDTLRGYEQYF. The CDR3 nucleotides read TGTGCCAGCAGTTACGACACACTGAGGGGCTACGAGCAGTACTTC.

This clonotype was detected many times. The V and J genes are TRBV9 and TRBJ2-7, with D perhaps TRBD1 (6 bases). The germline V gene has CDR1 SGDLS and CDR2 YYNGEE. There are 15 residues in the CDR3. V gave up 1 base and J gave up 3 bases, with 14 bases separating them. The DNA of the CDR3 is TGTGCCAGCAGCGTAACAACAGGGACCTTCTACGAGCAGTACTTC. Its protein product is CASSVTTGTFYEQYF.

The chain has TRBV5-5 and TRBJ1-2; TRBD1 agrees at 7 bases. The J segment lost 6 bases and the V segment lost 0 bases, leaving 5 bases of the junction unmatched. CDR1 is SGHKS, CDR2 YYEKEE, per germline (reference sequence). CDR3 size: 14 residues. The CDR3 region is CASSLVGTANGYTF. CDR3 DNA sequence: TGTGCCAGCAGCTTGGTTGGGACAGCCAATGGCTACACCTTC.

V usage is TRBV7-9 and J usage is TRBJ2-2, with D maybe TRBD1 (6 bases). The CDR3 covers 14 residues. V lost 5 bases to trimming and J lost 7 bases, with 14 bases between them. The V gene's germline CDR1 is SEHNR and CDR2 FQNEAQ (reference sequence). The chain's CDR3 is CASSPNRVGGELFF. DNA of the CDR3: TGTGCCAGCAGCCCCAACAGGGTCGGCGGGGAGCTGTTTTTT. Full variable domain (rest looked up from reference TRBV7-9 and TRBJ2-2): DTGVSQNPRHKITKRGQNVTFRCDPISEHNRLYWYRQTLGQGPEFLTYFQNEAQLEKSRLLSDRFSAERPKGSFSTLEIQRTEQGDSAMYLCASSPNRVGGELFFGEGSRLTVL.

V is TRBV11-1 and J is TRBJ2-1, with a tentative D call TRBD2 (5 bases). The CDR3 has 14 amino acids. Germline CDR1 and CDR2: SGHAT and FQDESV (reference sequence). V gave up 6 bases and J gave up 0 bases, with 9 bases separating them. CDR3 nucleotides: TGTGCCAGCAGTATTGGGAGCTCCTACAATGAGCAGTTCTTC. It yields the protein CASSIGSSYNEQFF.

The gene calls are TRBV6-5 and TRBJ1-1; D is undetermined. Germline V gene data show CDR1 as MNHEY and CDR2 as SVGAGI. This CDR3 is built from 13 residues. The V end lost 8 bases, the J end lost 1 base, and 11 bases lay between the germline ends. The CDR3 here is CASEGGQNTEAFF. CDR3 bases: TGTGCCAGCGAAGGCGGCCAGAACACTGAAGCTTTCTTT.

V gene TRBV7-8 combines with J gene TRBJ2-7; 7 bases are shared with TRBD1. The CDR3 totals 15 residues. CDR1 SGHVS and CDR2 FQNEAQ come from the germline V gene. V was clipped by 1 base and J by 3 bases; unmatched bases: 6. CDR3: CASSLEGQLDYEQYF. The CDR3 coding sequence is TGTGCCAGCAGCTTAGAGGGACAGTTAGACTACGAGCAGTACTTC.

Many counts were recorded for this clonotype. The chain recombines TRBV5-1 with TRBJ2-1; D call uncertain. CDR1 SGHRS and CDR2 YFSETQ come from the germline V gene. The ends were cut back, 6 bases at V and 5 bases at J, with 9 bases in the middle. The CDR3 contains 12 residues. The CDR3 region has the DNA TGCGCCAGCACCCTAAAAAACAATGAGCAGTTCTTC. Translation: CASTLKNNEQFF.

This clonotype was seen ten or more times. The CDR3 bases are TGTGCCAGCAGCCTCACCGGGACTAGCGGAGAAAGCCAAGAGAGCACCCAGTACTTC. Translating gives CASSLTGTSGESQESTQYF. This rearrangement joins TRBV7-2 to TRBJ2-5, with 11 bases fitting TRBD2. V dropped 5 bases and J dropped 8; count of bases not matched to a gene: 22. Germline V gives CDR1 SGHTA, CDR2 FQGNSA. The CDR3 length is 19 residues. Full variable domain (remainder filled in from reference TRBV7-2 and TRBJ2-5): GAGVSQSPSNKVTEKGKDVELRCDPISGHTALYWYRQSLGQGLEFLIYFQGNSAPDKSGLPSDRFSAERTGGSVSTLTIQRTQQEDSAVYLCASSLTGTSGESQESTQYFGPGTRLLVL.

The chain has TRBV29-1 and TRBJ2-1, with D uncertain. The CDR3 is 13 amino acids. Germline CDR1 and CDR2: SQVTM and ANQGSEA. Trimming left V 7 bases short and J 0 bases short, with 10 bases between. This CDR3 reads CSGRSSSYNEQFF. CDR3 nucleotides: TGCAGCGGACGCTCGAGCTCCTACAATGAGCAGTTCTTC.

This chain links TRBV2 with TRBJ2-5; 7 bases are shared with TRBD1. CDR3 length equals 14 residues. After removal of 6 bases from V and 0 bases from J, the junction contained 4 bases not matched to a gene. Germline CDR1 is SNHLY and CDR2 is FYNNEI. CDR3 protein: CASRGTANQETQYF. The DNA for the CDR3 is TGTGCCAGCAGAGGGACAGCCAACCAAGAGACCCAGTACTTC.

V and J are TRBV2 and TRBJ2-7; D unresolved. The germline V gene encodes CDR1 SNHLY and CDR2 FYNNEI. V shed 8 bases and J shed 0 bases, with 14 bases lying between them. The CDR3 spans 14 residues. CDR3 residues: CASSEQRFSYEQYF. CDR3 nucleotide sequence: TGTGCCAGCTCGGAACAGCGATTCTCCTACGAGCAGTACTTC.

This clonotype was observed a handful of times. The chain joins TRBV29-1 to TRBJ2-7, with TRBD1 identical over 8 bases. V lost 7 bases and J lost 4; bases outside the gene matches: 15. Germline values: CDR1 SQVTM, CDR2 ANQGSEA. This CDR3 spans 15 amino acids. CDR3 sequence (DNA): TGCAGCGCCAGGCGATGGACAGGGTCGTCGTACGAGCAGTACTTC. This encodes CSARRWTGSSYEQYF.

This clonotype was detected only a few times. A read error may account for a junction end that differs from germline. The V gene is TRBV7-6, the J gene TRBJ2-3, with TRBD1 identical over 7 bases. This CDR3 has 13 residues. CDR1 SGHVS and CDR2 FNYEAQ come from the germline V gene. CDR3 DNA: TGTGCTAGCAGCCCAGGGGGTACAGATACGCAGTATTTT. This gives the protein CASSPGGTDTQYF.

V is TRBV2 and J is TRBJ1-1; no clear D gene. Germline-derived CDR1 and CDR2 are SNHLY and FYNNEI. The CDR3 has 12 amino acids. The V and J ends lost 8 bases and 0 bases respectively, with 7 bases between them. The CDR3 reads CASGPMNTEAFF. For the CDR3, the DNA is TGTGCCAGCGGACCCATGAACACTGAAGCTTTCTTT.

The CDR3 DNA sequence: TGTGCCAGCGGAAGACAGGGGGTGGGGCAAGAGACCCAGTACTTC. Protein: CASGRQGVGQETQYF. This chain links TRBV2 with TRBJ2-5; the match to TRBD1 covers 9 bases. CDR1 is SNHLY, CDR2 FYNNEI, per germline. V was clipped by 8 bases and J by 2 bases; unmatched bases: 9. CDR3 length equals 15 residues. Looking up the rest from reference TRBV2 and TRBJ2-5 gives the full variable domain: EPEVTQTPSHQVTQMGQEVILRCVPISNHLYFYWYRQILGQKVEFLVSFYNNEISEKSEIFDDQFSVERPDGSNFTLKIRSTKLEDSAMYFCASGRQGVGQETQYFGPGTRLLVL.

The CDR3 spells CASSQEHSGRTDTQYF. Here the CDR3 DNA reads TGTGCCAGCAGCCAAGAGCATAGCGGGAGGACAGATACGCAGTATTTT. V and J are TRBV14 and TRBJ2-3; TRBD2 aligns across 10 bases. CDR3 length: 16 residues. The germline V gene encodes CDR1 SGHDN and CDR2 FVKESK. J was trimmed by 3 bases and V by 0 bases; bases with no gene match: 3.

This chain joins TRBV29-1 and TRBJ2-7; D is uncertain. The germline V gene has CDR1 SQVTM and CDR2 ANQGSEA. Deletions cut 4 bases from V and 4 bases from J, with 5 bases between. The CDR3 loop spans 10 amino acids. The CDR3 spells CSVGGYEQYF. The CDR3 DNA sequence: TGCAGCGTTGGGGGTTACGAGCAGTACTTC.

The sample holds many counts of this clonotype. The V call is TRBV11-2, the J call TRBJ1-1, with D possibly matching TRBD1 (5 bases). CDR3 length: 18 residues. Germline V gene lookup returns CDR1 SGHAT and CDR2 FQNNGV. V lost 6 bases and J lost 0, with 23 bases in between. The CDR3: CASREAMGGVRVNTEAFF. The CDR3 bases are TGTGCCAGCAGAGAAGCGATGGGCGGGGTCAGGGTGAACACTGAAGCTTTCTTT.

This clonotype was picked up one time. The V and J genes are TRBV11-1 and TRBJ1-2; 7 bases match TRBD1. This CDR3 is built from 15 residues. V dropped 1 base and J dropped 2; count of bases not matched to a gene: 4. Germline assignment: CDR1 SGHAT and CDR2 FQDESV (reference sequence). This CDR3 is CASSLDRGSNYGYTF. The CDR3 DNA follows: TGTGCCAGCAGCTTAGACAGGGGATCCAACTATGGCTACACCTTC.

The rearrangement links TRBV2 to TRBJ2-7; D unresolved. The germline gives CDR1 SNHLY, CDR2 FYNNEI. V lost 5 bases and J 0 bases, leaving 14 bases between the germline ends. The CDR3 is made up of 15 amino acids. The CDR3 DNA sequence: TGTGCCAGCAGTTTCGGCGGCCTGAGCTCCTACGAGCAGTACTTC. The encoded protein is CASSFGGLSSYEQYF.

V is TRBV24-1 and J is TRBJ2-3, with TRBD2 identical over 8 bases. The germline CDR1 and CDR2 sequences are KGHDR and SFDVKD. The J segment lost 2 bases and the V segment lost 5 bases, leaving 11 bases of the junction unmatched. This CDR3 has 17 amino acids. The CDR3 sequence is CATSGASRGDVTDTQYF. DNA of the CDR3: TGTGCCACCAGTGGGGCATCGCGGGGGGACGTCACAGATACGCAGTATTTT.

The CDR3 DNA follows: TGTGCCAGCAGCTTGGATGAGAGTGGCTACACCTTC. It encodes CASSLDESGYTF. This chain connects TRBV5-6 to TRBJ1-2; D not resolved. This CDR3 has 12 amino acids. V shed 0 bases and J shed 7 bases, with 7 bases lying between them. The germline CDR1 and CDR2 sequences are SGHDT and YYEEEE.

The chain carries TRBV25-1 and TRBJ1-1; D not resolved. Germline V gene lookup returns CDR1 MGHDK and CDR2 SYGVNS. V lost 5 bases, J lost 0 bases, and 10 bases lay in between. The length of the CDR3 is 14 residues. In DNA form, the CDR3 reads TGTGCCAGCAGTTTACCCGATATGAACACTGAAGCTTTCTTT. It specifies CASSLPDMNTEAFF.

The chain has TRBV9 and TRBJ2-5; 7 nucleotides align to TRBD2. The trim removed 3 bases at V and 5 bases at J, leaving 10 bases unmatched. CDR1 and CDR2 from the germline V gene are SGDLS and YYNGEE. This CDR3 has 15 amino acids. CDR3 region: CASSASSGAWETQYF. The CDR3 nucleotides are TGTGCCAGCAGCGCGTCTAGCGGCGCGTGGGAGACCCAGTACTTC.